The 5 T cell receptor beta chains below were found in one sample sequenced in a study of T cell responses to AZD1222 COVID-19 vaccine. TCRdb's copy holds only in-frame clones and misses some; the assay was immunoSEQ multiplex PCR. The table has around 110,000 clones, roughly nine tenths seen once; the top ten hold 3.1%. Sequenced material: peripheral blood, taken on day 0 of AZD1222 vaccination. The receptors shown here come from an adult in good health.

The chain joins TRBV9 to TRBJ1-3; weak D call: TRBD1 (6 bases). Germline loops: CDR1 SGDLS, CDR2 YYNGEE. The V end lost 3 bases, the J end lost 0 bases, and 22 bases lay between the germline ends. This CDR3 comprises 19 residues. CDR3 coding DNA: TGTGCCAGCAGCGAGGGCCCTATGTGGACAGTTAGCTCTGGAAACACCATATATTTT. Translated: CASSEGPMWTVSSGNTIYF.

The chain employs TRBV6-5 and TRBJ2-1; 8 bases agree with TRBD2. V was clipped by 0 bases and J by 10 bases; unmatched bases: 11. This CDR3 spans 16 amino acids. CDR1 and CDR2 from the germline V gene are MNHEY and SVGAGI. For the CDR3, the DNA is TGTGCCAGCAGTTACTCGGGTAGCGGGGTTCCTTGGGAGCAGTTCTTC. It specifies CASSYSGSGVPWEQFF.

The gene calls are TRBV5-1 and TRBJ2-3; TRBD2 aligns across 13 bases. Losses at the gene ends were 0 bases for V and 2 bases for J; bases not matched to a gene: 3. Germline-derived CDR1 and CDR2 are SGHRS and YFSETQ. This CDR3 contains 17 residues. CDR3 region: CASSLGLAGGSTDTQYF. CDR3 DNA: TGCGCCAGCAGCTTGGGACTAGCGGGGGGCTCCACAGATACGCAGTATTTT.

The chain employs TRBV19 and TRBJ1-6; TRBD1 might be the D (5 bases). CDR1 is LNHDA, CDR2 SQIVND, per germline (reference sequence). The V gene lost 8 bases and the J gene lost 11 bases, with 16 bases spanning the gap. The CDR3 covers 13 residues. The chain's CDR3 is CASGGGSFAPLHF. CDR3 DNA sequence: TGTGCCAGTGGTGGGGGGTCCTTTGCACCCCTCCACTTT.

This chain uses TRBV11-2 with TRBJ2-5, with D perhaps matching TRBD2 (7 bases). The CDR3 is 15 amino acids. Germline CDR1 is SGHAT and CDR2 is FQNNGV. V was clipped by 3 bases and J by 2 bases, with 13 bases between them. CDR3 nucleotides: TGTGCCAGCAGCTTTGGAGGGGGGGGGCAAGAGACCCAGTACTTC. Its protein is CASSFGGGGQETQYF.